These 25 T cell receptor beta chains originate from one sample sequenced in a study of CD8 T cells in ankylosing spondylitis. One entry per CDR3 protein, called by TCRdb with MiXCR from the 5' RACE reads. Of a few hundred thousand distinct CDR3 sequences in the sample, around 10% were seen once. The material sequenced was blood, either unsorted or a sorted T cell fraction (not recorded which). These receptors were obtained from a female donor with ankylosing spondylitis or in good health (not recorded which).

This clonotype was recorded at least ten times. This chain connects TRBV13 to TRBJ2-3; D gene uncertain. The CDR3 is 12 amino acids. Trimming took 5 bases from V and 6 from J, leaving 9 bases between them. Germline V gene sequence: CDR1 PRHDT, CDR2 FYEKMQ (reference sequence). The CDR3 reads CASSLRSDTQYF. CDR3 sequence (DNA): TGTGCCAGCAGCCTACGAAGCGATACGCAGTATTTT.

This clonotype occurred many times. For the CDR3, the DNA is TGCGCCAGCAGCCCCCTAGGGGGAATCGGCAATGGTGAGCAGTTCTTC. Its protein is CASSPLGGIGNGEQFF. The genes are TRBV5-1 and TRBJ2-1; weak D call: TRBD1 (6 bases). Deletions cut 4 bases from V and 9 bases from J, with 23 bases between. The CDR3 loop spans 16 amino acids. CDR1 and CDR2 from the germline V gene are SGHRS and YFSETQ.

The V gene is TRBV12-3 or TRBV12-4, the J gene TRBJ2-7; 12 nucleotides agree with TRBD2. This CDR3 has 15 amino acids. With V trimmed by 5 bases and J by 3 bases, 5 bases remained unmatched. In DNA form, the CDR3 reads TGTGCCAGCAGTAGGGCTAGCGGGGGGGTCTACGAGCAGTACTTC. Translating it yields CASSRASGGVYEQYF.

The chain carries TRBV5-5 and TRBJ1-5; D is unresolved. The CDR3 has 14 residues. V shed 1 base and J shed 3 bases, with 8 bases lying between them. CDR1 and CDR2 from the germline V gene are SGHKS and YYEKEE (reference sequence). The CDR3 loop is CASSLRPNNQPQHF. The CDR3 nucleotides are TGTGCCAGCAGCTTGAGGCCGAACAATCAGCCCCAGCATTTT.

The chain carries TRBV20-1 and TRBJ1-2, with 7 bases fitting TRBD1. Germline V gene lookup returns CDR1 DFQATT and CDR2 SNEGSKA (reference sequence). Trimming cost V 6 bases and J 2 bases; bases outside gene matches: 9. The CDR3 extends over 14 amino acids. This CDR3 is CSAQDRRLNYGYTF. In DNA, the CDR3 is TGCAGTGCGCAGGACAGGCGACTAAACTATGGCTACACCTTC.

This clonotype was seen ten or more times. This chain joins TRBV12-3 or TRBV12-4 and TRBJ2-1, with TRBD2 as a possible D gene (6 bases). V gave up 3 bases and J gave up 2 bases, with 11 bases separating them. This CDR3 contains 15 residues. The CDR3 bases are TGTGCCAGCAGTTTGTGGGGGGTCGCCTACAATGAGCAGTTCTTC. Protein: CASSLWGVAYNEQFF.

There are many counts of this clonotype. This chain connects TRBV27 to TRBJ1-4, with 7 positions matching TRBD1. The CDR3 covers 17 residues. Germline loops: CDR1 MNHEY, CDR2 SMNVEV (reference sequence). Unmatched junction bases numbered 9, after V lost 4 bases and J lost 1 base. CDR3 DNA: TGTGCCAGCAGTTCATTCGGGACAGACATAACTAATGAAAAACTGTTTTTT. This encodes CASSSFGTDITNEKLFF.

This clonotype was observed many times. The chain combines TRBV7-9 with TRBJ1-2; D is unclear. V was shortened by 5 bases and J by 4 bases, with 8 bases between the two germline ends. The CDR3 has 12 amino acids. CDR1 is SEHNR, CDR2 FQNEAQ, per germline (reference sequence). CDR3 sequence: CASSRVSYGYTF. The CDR3 DNA reads TGTGCCAGCAGCAGGGTATCCTATGGCTACACCTTC. Looking up the rest from reference TRBV7-9 and TRBJ1-2 gives the full variable domain: DTGVSQNPRHKITKRGQNVTFRCDPISEHNRLYWYRQTLGQGPEFLTYFQNEAQLEKSRLLSDRFSAERPKGSFSTLEIQRTEQGDSAMYLCASSRVSYGYTFGSGTRLTVV.

This clonotype came up a few times. The rearrangement uses TRBV7-8 and TRBJ2-3, with a possible D match to TRBD2 (6 bases). Germline CDR1 reads SGHVS; CDR2 reads FQNEAQ. V shed 5 bases and J shed 0 bases, with 9 bases lying between them. CDR3 size: 14 residues. The CDR3 coding sequence is TGTGCCAGCAGCATCGGGACTAGCACAGATACGCAGTATTTT. Residues: CASSIGTSTDTQYF.

The J gene is TRBJ1-5, the V gene TRBV20-1; D possibly corresponds to TRBD1 (6 bases). Trimming pared 3 bases from V and 4 bases from J, leaving 25 bases between. This CDR3 has 18 amino acids. Germline V CDR1 and CDR2: DFQATT, SNEGSKA (reference sequence). The CDR3 loop reads CSASYPTRGFRGNQPQHF. DNA of the CDR3: TGCAGTGCTAGCTACCCGACTAGGGGGTTTCGGGGAAATCAGCCCCAGCATTTT.

A single count supports this clonotype. This chain connects TRBV18 to TRBJ1-3, with TRBD1 as a possible D gene (5 bases). This CDR3 has 14 residues. Per germline, CDR1 KGHSH and CDR2 LQKENI. V lost 3 bases and J 2 bases, leaving 8 bases between the germline ends. The CDR3 loop is CASSPPTAGNTIYF. CDR3 nucleotides: TGTGCCAGCTCACCCCCGACAGCTGGAAACACCATATATTTT.

This clonotype was seen a handful of times. The V gene is TRBV19, the J gene TRBJ1-5, with D unresolved. The germline gives CDR1 LNHDA, CDR2 SQIVND (reference sequence). The CDR3 is 12 amino acids. The V end lost 7 bases, the J end lost 6 bases, and 10 bases lay between the germline ends. CDR3 sequence: CASTPGGQPQHF. The CDR3 coding sequence is TGTGCCAGTACCCCAGGCGGTCAGCCCCAGCATTTT.

This sequence joins TRBV7-2 and TRBJ2-7; D is tentatively TRBD1 or TRBD2 (5 bases each). V was trimmed by 4 bases and J by 3 bases, leaving 13 bases between them. The germline CDR1 and CDR2 sequences are SGHTA and FQGNSA. The CDR3 runs to 14 residues. CDR3 nucleotides: TGTGCCAGCAGCTCAGGGACCCTCCGCTACGAGCAGTACTTC. Protein product: CASSSGTLRYEQYF.

This clonotype appeared many times. The CDR3 reads CASSLVGTDSYNEQFF. The CDR3 DNA sequence: TGTGCCAGCAGCTTAGTAGGGACAGACTCCTACAATGAGCAGTTCTTC. V and J are TRBV7-2 and TRBJ2-1; 7 bases map to TRBD1. CDR1 and CDR2 from the germline V gene are SGHTA and FQGNSA. The CDR3 spans 16 residues. V lost 1 base to trimming and J lost 0 bases; unmatched junction nucleotides: 3.

This clonotype was picked up many times. The chain uses TRBV20-1 and TRBJ2-7; possible D gene TRBD2, 6 bases. From germline, CDR1 is DFQATT and CDR2 SNEGSKA (reference sequence). V was shortened by 3 bases and J by 7 bases, with 19 bases between the two germline ends. The CDR3 loop spans 14 amino acids. CDR3 sequence reads: CSARGPTSTGEQYF. As DNA, the CDR3 is TGCAGTGCTAGGGGGCCGACTAGTACGGGGGAGCAGTACTTC.

This clonotype was counted at least ten times. V gene TRBV10-3 combines with J gene TRBJ1-2; maybe TRBD1 (5 bases). Trimming removed 3 bases at V and 1 base at J, with 15 bases between. The CDR3 is 16 residues long. Germline V gene lookup returns CDR1 ENHRY and CDR2 SYGVKD. CDR3 DNA sequence: TGTGCCATCAGTGACTCCCCGGGGGGGGTTAACTATGGCTACACCTTC. Its translation is CAISDSPGGVNYGYTF.

This rearrangement joins TRBV5-1 to TRBJ1-1; weak D call: TRBD1 (6 bases). The CDR3 totals 15 residues. Trimming removed 0 bases from V and 5 bases from J, with 14 bases in between. CDR1 and CDR2 (germline): SGHRS, YFSETQ. Here the CDR3 reads CASSLGQGRGTEAFF. CDR3 DNA: TGCGCCAGCAGCTTGGGACAAGGTAGGGGGACTGAAGCTTTCTTT. Full variable domain (missing parts from reference TRBV5-1 and TRBJ1-1): KAGVTQTPRYLIKTRGQQVTLSCSPISGHRSVSWYQQTPGQGLQFLFEYFSETQRNKGNFPGRFSGRQFSNSRSEMNVSTLELGDSALYLCASSLGQGRGTEAFFGQGTRLTVV.

This clonotype was recorded at least ten times. The chain joins TRBV20-1 to TRBJ2-3, with 11 bases matching TRBD2. Germline assignment: CDR1 DFQATT and CDR2 SNEGSKA (reference sequence). The length of the CDR3 is 16 residues. V trimming: 3 bases; J trimming: 1 base; junction bases outside the gene matches: 6. The CDR3 here is CSASPLLAGGTDTQYF. CDR3 in DNA: TGCAGTGCTAGCCCCTTACTAGCGGGGGGCACAGATACGCAGTATTTT.

The sample holds a few counts of this clonotype. The rearrangement uses TRBV5-5 and TRBJ1-5, with TRBD1 identical over 7 bases. CDR3 size: 15 residues. From germline, CDR1 is SGHKS and CDR2 YYEKEE (reference sequence). Trimming removed 4 bases from V and 4 bases from J; junction bases left unmatched: 8. CDR3 bases: TGTGCCAGCAGCCCCGAGGCAGGGGGGAATCAGCCCCAGCATTTT. Translating gives CASSPEAGGNQPQHF.

At least ten counts were recorded for this clonotype. This chain joins TRBV24-1 and TRBJ1-4; D unresolved. CDR3 size: 15 residues. V was shortened by 4 bases and J by 8 bases, with 16 bases between the two germline ends. CDR1 is KGHDR, CDR2 SFDVKD, per germline. CDR3 region: CATSDPKGGNEKLFF. The CDR3 DNA is TGTGCCACCAGTGACCCAAAGGGAGGGAACGAAAAACTGTTTTTT.

There are a few counts of this clonotype. The rearrangement links TRBV5-1 to TRBJ2-1; 9 positions agree with TRBD1. Per germline, CDR1 SGHRS and CDR2 YFSETQ. This CDR3 is built from 14 residues. The V and J ends lost 3 bases and 10 bases, in that order; junction bases with no gene match: 8. CDR3 residues: CASSSWTGAIEQFF. CDR3 sequence (DNA): TGCGCCAGCAGCTCTTGGACAGGGGCAATCGAGCAGTTCTTC.

This clonotype has more than one count but fewer than ten. The rearrangement links TRBV9 to TRBJ1-4; D might be TRBD1 (6 bases). Germline V gene lookup returns CDR1 SGDLS and CDR2 YYNGEE. The CDR3 runs to 14 residues. Trimming removed 0 bases at V and 3 bases at J, with 6 bases between. This chain's CDR3 is CASSVGGPNEKLFF. CDR3 bases: TGTGCCAGCAGCGTAGGGGGGCCTAATGAAAAACTGTTTTTT.

This clonotype was detected many times. The chain has TRBV10-2 and TRBJ2-1; 10 bases are a match to TRBD1. The junction had 9 bases not matched to a gene; V was cut back by 6 bases and J by 4 bases. CDR1 and CDR2 (germline): WSHSY, SAAADI. This CDR3 region has 16 residues. This chain's CDR3 is CASSANRDRGYNEQFF. The CDR3 region has the DNA TGCGCCAGCAGCGCTAACCGGGACAGGGGATACAATGAGCAGTTCTTC.

This clonotype was picked up many times. The J gene is TRBJ2-3, the V gene TRBV20-1, with D hard to call. Germline V gene lookup returns CDR1 DFQATT and CDR2 SNEGSKA (reference sequence). The V end lost 2 bases, the J end lost 0 bases, and 6 bases lay between the germline ends. CDR3 length equals 13 residues. The CDR3 nucleotides are TGCAGTGCTAGAATGGGAAGCACAGATACGCAGTATTTT. Encoded protein: CSARMGSTDTQYF.

This clonotype was found many times. The genes are TRBV5-1 and TRBJ2-2, with D perhaps TRBD2 (5 bases). Germline assignment: CDR1 SGHRS and CDR2 YFSETQ. The CDR3 is made up of 15 amino acids. V gave up 4 bases and J gave up 6 bases, with 16 bases separating them. The CDR3 loop reads CASSTLRTSSGELFF. CDR3 nucleotide sequence: TGCGCCAGCAGCACACTTCGTACTAGTTCCGGGGAGCTGTTTTTT.